These 8 T cell receptor beta chains were sequenced from one sample in a study of blood T cell repertoires in COVID-19. The method was immunoSEQ multiplex PCR; TCRdb's version includes in-frame clones alone and lacks a portion of them. The sample holds just over 150,000 clones; more than 85% are singletons and the top ten take 2.4%. What was sequenced was peripheral blood. Receptor source: a woman aged 70-85 years with acute or convalescent COVID-19.

The V call is TRBV4-1, the J call TRBJ2-3; a possible D gene is TRBD2 (5 bases). V dropped 6 bases and J dropped 12 bases, with 16 bases sitting between them. This CDR3 has 12 residues. Germline values: CDR1 MGHRA, CDR2 YSYEKL. The CDR3 protein is CASRLEVGRQYF. The CDR3 DNA reads TGCGCCAGCAGACTAGAGGTGGGCCGCCAGTATTTT.

V is TRBV27 and J is TRBJ2-7; a possible D gene is TRBD1 (6 bases). CDR1 is MNHEY, CDR2 SMNVEV, per germline (reference sequence). The V and J ends lost 3 bases and 0 bases respectively, with 12 bases between them. This CDR3 is built from 15 residues. The CDR3 DNA is TGTGCCAGCAGTTTCTCAGGGGTGAGCTCCTACGAGCAGTACTTC. Its translation: CASSFSGVSSYEQYF.

V gene TRBV10-3 combines with J gene TRBJ1-5, with 7 bases aligning to TRBD1. CDR3 length: 15 amino acids. CDR1 and CDR2 from the germline V gene are ENHRY and SYGVKD. The J segment lost 0 bases and the V segment lost 8 bases, leaving 7 bases of the junction unmatched. This CDR3 is CAIGDRDYSNQPQHF. CDR3 bases: TGTGCCATCGGGGACAGAGATTATAGCAATCAGCCCCAGCATTTT.

The rearrangement joins TRBV19 to TRBJ1-1, with TRBD1 identical over 11 bases. This CDR3 has 13 amino acids. With V trimmed by 7 bases and J by 7 bases, 5 bases remained unmatched. Germline CDR1 reads LNHDA; CDR2 reads SQIVND (reference sequence). The CDR3 DNA sequence: TGTGCCAGTACCCTGGACAGGGGGCGTGAAGCTTTCTTT. Translating it yields CASTLDRGREAFF.

V is TRBV5-1 and J is TRBJ2-3, with D unclear. The CDR3 covers 13 residues. Germline V gene lookup returns CDR1 SGHRS and CDR2 YFSETQ. Trimming removed 2 bases at V and 2 bases at J, with 6 bases between. In DNA form, the CDR3 reads TGCGCCAGCAGCTTCCTCCTCACAGATACGCAGTATTTT. It codes for CASSFLLTDTQYF.

The chain couples TRBV7-6 to TRBJ1-6; 7 bases fit TRBD1. Losses at the gene ends were 0 bases for V and 4 bases for J; bases not matched to a gene: 3. CDR1 and CDR2 from the germline V gene are SGHVS and FNYEAQ. The CDR3 is made up of 16 amino acids. This chain's CDR3 is CASSLAGDSYNSPLHF. DNA of the CDR3: TGTGCCAGCAGCTTAGCCGGGGACAGTTATAATTCACCCCTCCACTTT. Drawing the rest from reference TRBV7-6 and TRBJ1-6, the complete variable domain is GAGVSQSPRYKVTKRGQDVALRCDPISGHVSLYWYRQALGQGPEFLTYFNYEAQQDKSGLPNDRFSAERPEGSISTLTIQRTEQRDSAMYRCASSLAGDSYNSPLHFGNGTRLTVT.

A single count supports this clone. Compared with germline, one end of the junction differs, possibly owing to a read error. The gene calls are TRBV4-2 and TRBJ1-1, with D perhaps matching TRBD1 (5 bases). The CDR3 loop spans 14 amino acids. Germline CDR1 is LGHNA and CDR2 is YNFKEQ. The CDR3 coding sequence is TGTGCCAGCAGCCAAGCGACCGAGGGGACTGAAGTTTTCTTT. Its protein product is CASSQATEGTEVFF.

This clone was picked up a small number of times. The chain uses TRBV10-3 and TRBJ2-1; 14 positions match TRBD2. Trimming took 9 bases from V and 7 from J; bases not matched to a gene: 11. The CDR3 is 16 amino acids. Germline V gene data show CDR1 as ENHRY and CDR2 as SYGVKD. Written as DNA, the CDR3 is TGTGCCATTCGGACTAGCGGGGGGCCTTTAGGTAATGAGCAGTTCTTC. It is translated as CAIRTSGGPLGNEQFF.